The clone carrying this T cell receptor beta chain was found many times. TCRdb itself ran the 5' RACE reads through MiXCR, one entry per CDR3 protein. The sample carries about 200,000 distinct CDR3 sequences, 13% recorded once. The data are from a study of CD8 T cells in ankylosing spondylitis. V was pared by 2 bases and J by 6 bases, with 21 bases between. The V gene's germline CDR1 is SGHRS and CDR2 YFSETQ. The CDR3 is 16 residues long. V and J are TRBV5-1 and TRBJ2-7, with D tentatively TRBD1 (6 bases). Sequencing was carried out using blood, either unsorted or a sorted T cell fraction (not recorded which). The clonotype comes from a male donor with ankylosing spondylitis or in good health (not recorded which). CDR3 sequence (DNA): TGCGCCAGCAGCTTCAGGACAGCGACCTTTTTTGGCGAGCAGTACTTC. It yields the protein CASSFRTATFFGEQYF.